The rows below give T cell receptor beta chains drawn from one sample of a study of cytomegalovirus exposure and HLA in healthy donors. TCRdb's copy holds only in-frame clones and misses some; the assay was immunoSEQ multiplex PCR. The sample carries 200,000 or so clones, roughly 87% recorded once. Sequencing was done on a sample of PBMCs. Receptors were obtained from a girl under three years old in good health and CMV-seronegative. Both conserved end residues are part of each CDR3. The D gene is left open where the match is weak. Clone size, where shown, is once, few, many, or a class for clones that have expanded.

j_call clone_size v_call d_call cdr3_nt cdr3_aa
TRBJ1-6 few TRBV9 . TGTGCCAGCAGCCCGTGGACAGCCTATAATTCACCCCTCCACTTT CASSPWTAYNSPLHF
TRBJ1-2 . TRBV6-1 . TGTGCCAGCGCAAATGGGGGGATCTATGGCTACACCTTC CASANGGIYGYTF
TRBJ2-7 . TRBV6-5 TRBD1 TGTGCCAGCAGTTACTCGTGGACAGGTCCGGGAGAGCAGTACTTC CASSYSWTGPGEQYF
TRBJ1-1 . TRBV30 . TGTGCCTGGAGTGTTGGATGGAGGGTTAGAAGCGAGAAAACTGAAGCTTTCTTT CAWSVGWRVRSEKTEAFF
TRBJ1-6 . TRBV5-8 . TGTGCCAGCAGCTTCAGGCCCTCCAGCTCCTATAATTCACCCCTCCACTTT CASSFRPSSSYNSPLHF
TRBJ2-1 . TRBV4-2 . TGTGCCAGCAGCCCAAAGACACGTGCTAATGAGCAGTTCTTC CASSPKTRANEQFF
TRBJ1-4 . TRBV12-5 . TGTGCTAGTGGGAGAGGAGGGATGTATAGAAAACTGTTTTTT CASGRGGMYRKLFF
TRBJ1-1 . TRBV5-1 TRBD1 TGCGCCAGCAGCTTTAGGGGACAGGGAGAAGCTTTCTTT CASSFRGQGEAFF
TRBJ2-7 . TRBV1 . TGCACCAGCAGCCAGGGCTGCTCTAGCGAGAGGGGCGAGCAGTACTTC CTSSQGCSSERGEQYF
TRBJ2-7 . TRBV18 TRBD2 TGTGCCAGCTCACGGACTAGCGGGGGGATCTACGAGCAGTACTTC CASSRTSGGIYEQYF
TRBJ1-2 . TRBV7-9 TRBD1 TGTGCCAGCAGCTCCCTCACAGGGGGTGGCTACACCTTC CASSSLTGGGYTF
TRBJ1-4 . TRBV5-1 . TGCGCCAGCAGCTTGAGGGGTGGCGGTGAAAAACTGTTTTTT CASSLRGGGEKLFF
TRBJ2-1 . TRBV29-1 TRBD1 TGCAGCGTGACCGGGACAGGGAACAATGAGCAGTTCTTC CSVTGTGNNEQFF
TRBJ2-7 . TRBV20-1 TRBD2 TGCAGTGCTAGCGGGAGGGCCGAGCAGTACTTC CSASGRAEQYF
TRBJ2-2 . TRBV19 . TGTGCCAGTAGCTCGTTCGGCACCGGGGAGCTGTTTTTT CASSSFGTGELFF
TRBJ2-1 . TRBV5-4 TRBD2 TGTGCCAGCTTATCTCGAAAGCGGGAGGGCCAGGCTGTCTACAATGAGCAGTTCTTC CASLSRKREGQAVYNEQFF
TRBJ1-2 . TRBV19 TRBD1 TGTGCCAGTAGTAAATCCACAGGGGAGCCCACCTATGGCTACACCTTC CASSKSTGEPTYGYTF
TRBJ1-5 . TRBV10-3 TRBD1 TGTGCCATCAGCCGAACAGGGGGCGACGGTCAGCCCCAGCATTTT CAISRTGGDGQPQHF
TRBJ1-5 few TRBV7-2 TRBD1 TGTGCCAGCAGCTTAGGACAGGGATGGAATCAGCCCCAGCATTTT CASSLGQGWNQPQHF
TRBJ2-5 . TRBV18 TRBD1 TGTGCCAGCTCACCGTATGGACAGGGGGCTATCCAAGAGACCCAGTACTTC CASSPYGQGAIQETQYF
TRBJ1-2 . TRBV7-6 . TGTGCCAGCAGCTTAGCGTTAGGGGATGGCTACACCTTC CASSLALGDGYTF
TRBJ2-1 . TRBV9 TRBD1 TGTGCCAGCGGAAGGACAGGGAGATACAATGAGCAGTTCTTC CASGRTGRYNEQFF
TRBJ1-2 few TRBV4-1 . TGCGCCAGCAGCCAAGATGTGTGGGGCAGGGGCTATGGCTACACCTTC CASSQDVWGRGYGYTF
TRBJ2-1 . TRBV9 TRBD2 TGTGCCAGCAGCTGGGGGACTAGCGGGGTTGGTGAGCAGTTCTTC CASSWGTSGVGEQFF
TRBJ2-5 . TRBV5-1 TRBD2 TGCGCCAGCAGCTCGACTAGCGGCAATCAAGAGACCCAGTACTTC CASSSTSGNQETQYF
TRBJ2-6 once TRBV19 . TGTGCCAGTAGCGCTTCAGGGATGGGGGCCAACGTCCTGACTTTC CASSASGMGANVLTF
TRBJ2-7 . TRBV2 . TGTGGCTCGGGACAAACCTACGAGCAGTACTTC CGSGQTYEQYF
TRBJ2-3 . TRBV4-1 TRBD2 TGCGCCAGCAGCCAAGTAGCGGGAGGCAGGGCAGATACGCAGTATTTT CASSQVAGGRADTQYF
TRBJ2-1 . TRBV30 . TGTGCCTGGAGTGTGCTAGAGTATTTAGCCACCAATGAGCAGTTCTTC CAWSVLEYLATNEQFF
TRBJ1-2 . TRBV13 . TGTGCCAGCAGCTTAGAGGCGGAAGCCCACTATGGCTACACCTTC CASSLEAEAHYGYTF
TRBJ2-7 . TRBV7-2 . TGTGCCAGCAGCCCGCGCTCGGTCTACGAGCAGTACTTC CASSPRSVYEQYF
TRBJ1-3 . TRBV19 . TGTGCCAGTAGTATAGCGGGAACAGCAGGCTCTGGAAACACCATATATTTT CASSIAGTAGSGNTIYF
TRBJ2-2 . TRBV5-1 . TGCGCCAGCAGCTTGGCCGCGGGACGGACCGGGGAGCTGTTTTTT CASSLAAGRTGELFF
TRBJ1-1 . TRBV4-2 . TGTGCCAGCAGCCCGAAGGGGGTCGGGGACACTGAAGCTTTCTTT CASSPKGVGDTEAFF
TRBJ2-3 . TRBV4-1 . TGCGCCAGCAGCCAAGTGCTGGTTAGCGAAAGCACAGATACGCAGTATTTT CASSQVLVSESTDTQYF
TRBJ2-5 . TRBV5-1 TRBD1 TGCGCCAGCAGCCTCGGGACAGGGGAAGAGACCCAGTACTTC CASSLGTGEETQYF
TRBJ1-1 . TRBV30 TRBD1 TGTGCCTGGAGTAGGCAGGGGGGGAACACTGAAGCTTTCTTT CAWSRQGGNTEAFF